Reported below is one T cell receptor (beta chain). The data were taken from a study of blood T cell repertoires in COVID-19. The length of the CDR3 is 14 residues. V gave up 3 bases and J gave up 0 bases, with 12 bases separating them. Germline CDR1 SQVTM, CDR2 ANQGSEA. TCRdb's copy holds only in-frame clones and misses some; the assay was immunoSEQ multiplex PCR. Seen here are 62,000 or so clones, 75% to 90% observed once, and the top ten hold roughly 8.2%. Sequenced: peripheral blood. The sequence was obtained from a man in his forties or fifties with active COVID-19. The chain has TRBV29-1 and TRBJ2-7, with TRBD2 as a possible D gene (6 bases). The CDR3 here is CSVETGRSSYEQYF. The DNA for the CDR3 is TGCAGCGTTGAGACCGGGAGAAGCTCCTACGAGCAGTACTTC.